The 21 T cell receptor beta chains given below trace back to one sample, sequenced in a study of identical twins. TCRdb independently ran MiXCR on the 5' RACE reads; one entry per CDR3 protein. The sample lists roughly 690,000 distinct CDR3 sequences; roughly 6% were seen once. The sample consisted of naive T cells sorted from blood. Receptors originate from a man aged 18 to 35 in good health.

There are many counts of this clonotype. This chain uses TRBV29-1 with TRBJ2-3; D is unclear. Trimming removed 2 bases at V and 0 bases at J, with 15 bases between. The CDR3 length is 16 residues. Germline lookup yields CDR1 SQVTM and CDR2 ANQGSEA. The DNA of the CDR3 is TGCAGCGTTGAACTCCCCGCGGAAACTAGCACAGATACGCAGTATTTT. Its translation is CSVELPAETSTDTQYF.

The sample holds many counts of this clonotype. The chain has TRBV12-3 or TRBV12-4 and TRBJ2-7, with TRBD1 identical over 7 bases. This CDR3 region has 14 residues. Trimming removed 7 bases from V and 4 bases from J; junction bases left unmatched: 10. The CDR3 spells CASTKGDRGYEQYF. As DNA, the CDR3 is TGTGCCAGCACCAAGGGGGACAGAGGTTACGAGCAGTACTTC.

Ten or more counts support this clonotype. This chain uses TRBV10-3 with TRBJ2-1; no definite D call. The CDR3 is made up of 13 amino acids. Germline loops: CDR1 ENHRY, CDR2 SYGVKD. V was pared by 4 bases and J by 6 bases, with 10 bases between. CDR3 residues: CAISGWQLNEQFF. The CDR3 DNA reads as TGTGCCATCAGTGGCTGGCAACTCAATGAGCAGTTCTTC.

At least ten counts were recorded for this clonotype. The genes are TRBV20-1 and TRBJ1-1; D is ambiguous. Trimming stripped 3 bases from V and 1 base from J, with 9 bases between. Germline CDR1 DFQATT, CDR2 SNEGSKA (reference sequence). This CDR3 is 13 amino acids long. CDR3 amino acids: CSARQGKNTEAFF. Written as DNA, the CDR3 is TGCAGTGCTAGGCAAGGGAAGAACACTGAAGCTTTCTTT.

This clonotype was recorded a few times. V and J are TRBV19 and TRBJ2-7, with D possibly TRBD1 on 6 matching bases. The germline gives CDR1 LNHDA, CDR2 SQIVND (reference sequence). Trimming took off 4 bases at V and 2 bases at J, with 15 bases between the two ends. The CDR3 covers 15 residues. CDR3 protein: CASSRGRTRTYEQYF. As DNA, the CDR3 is TGTGCCAGTAGTAGGGGGCGGACGAGAACCTACGAGCAGTACTTC.

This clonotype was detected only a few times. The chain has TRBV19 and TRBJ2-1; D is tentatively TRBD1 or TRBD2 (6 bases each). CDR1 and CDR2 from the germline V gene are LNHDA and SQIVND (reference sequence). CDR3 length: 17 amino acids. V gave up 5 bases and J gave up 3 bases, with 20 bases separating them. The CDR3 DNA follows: TGTGCCAGTAGTGTTCGAAGGGGGGTTCCAAACTACAATGAGCAGTTCTTC. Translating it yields CASSVRRGVPNYNEQFF.

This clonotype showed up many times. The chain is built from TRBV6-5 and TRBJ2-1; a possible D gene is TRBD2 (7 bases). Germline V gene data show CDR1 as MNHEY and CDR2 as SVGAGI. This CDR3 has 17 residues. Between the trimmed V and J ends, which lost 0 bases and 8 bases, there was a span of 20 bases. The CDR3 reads CASSYSSASGRGDEQFF. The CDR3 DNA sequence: TGTGCCAGCAGTTACTCATCGGCTAGCGGTAGGGGGGATGAGCAGTTCTTC.

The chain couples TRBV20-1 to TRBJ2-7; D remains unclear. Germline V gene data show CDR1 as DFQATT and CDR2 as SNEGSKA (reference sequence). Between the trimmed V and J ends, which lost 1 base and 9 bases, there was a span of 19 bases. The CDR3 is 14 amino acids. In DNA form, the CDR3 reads TGCAGTGCTAGAGTCCCCTATTCCATCCCTTGGCAGTACTTC. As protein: CSARVPYSIPWQYF.

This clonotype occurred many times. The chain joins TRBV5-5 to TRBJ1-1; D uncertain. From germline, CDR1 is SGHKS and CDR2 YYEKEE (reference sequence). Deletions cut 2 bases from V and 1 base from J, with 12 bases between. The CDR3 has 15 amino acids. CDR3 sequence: CASSLSPYRNTEAFF. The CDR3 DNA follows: TGTGCCAGCAGCTTATCCCCATACAGGAACACTGAAGCTTTCTTT.

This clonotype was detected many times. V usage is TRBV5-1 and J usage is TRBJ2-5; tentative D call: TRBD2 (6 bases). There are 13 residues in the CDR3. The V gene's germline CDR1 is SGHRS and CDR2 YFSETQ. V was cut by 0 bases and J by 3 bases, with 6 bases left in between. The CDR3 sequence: CASSLGGEETQYF. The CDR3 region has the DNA TGCGCCAGCAGCTTGGGCGGGGAAGAGACCCAGTACTTC.

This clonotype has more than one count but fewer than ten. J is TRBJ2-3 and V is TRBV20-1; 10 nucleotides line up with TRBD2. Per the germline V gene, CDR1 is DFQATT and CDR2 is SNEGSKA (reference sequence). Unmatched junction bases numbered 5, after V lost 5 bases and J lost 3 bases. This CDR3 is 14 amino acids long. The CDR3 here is CSASTSGITDTQYF. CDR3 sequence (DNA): TGCAGTGCTTCAACTAGCGGGATAACAGATACGCAGTATTTT.

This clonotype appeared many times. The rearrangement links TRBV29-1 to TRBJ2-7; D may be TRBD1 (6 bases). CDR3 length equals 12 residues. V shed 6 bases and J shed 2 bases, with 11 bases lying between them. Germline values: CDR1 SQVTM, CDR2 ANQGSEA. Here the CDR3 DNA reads TGCAGCGTCTTACAGGGCCCCTACGAGCAGTACTTC. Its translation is CSVLQGPYEQYF.

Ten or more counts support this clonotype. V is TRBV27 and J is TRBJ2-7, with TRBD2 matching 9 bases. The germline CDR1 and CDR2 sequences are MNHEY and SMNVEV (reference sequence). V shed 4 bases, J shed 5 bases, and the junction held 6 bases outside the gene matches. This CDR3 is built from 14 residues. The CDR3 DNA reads TGTGCCAGCAGTTCGGGCGGGAGGGTCCACGAGCAGTACTTC. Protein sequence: CASSSGGRVHEQYF.

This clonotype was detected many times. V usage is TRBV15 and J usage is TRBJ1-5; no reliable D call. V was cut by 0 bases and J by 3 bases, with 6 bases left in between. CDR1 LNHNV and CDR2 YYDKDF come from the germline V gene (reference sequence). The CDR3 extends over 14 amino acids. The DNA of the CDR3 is TGTGCCACCAGCAGAGAACGAGTCAATCAGCCCCAGCATTTT. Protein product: CATSRERVNQPQHF.

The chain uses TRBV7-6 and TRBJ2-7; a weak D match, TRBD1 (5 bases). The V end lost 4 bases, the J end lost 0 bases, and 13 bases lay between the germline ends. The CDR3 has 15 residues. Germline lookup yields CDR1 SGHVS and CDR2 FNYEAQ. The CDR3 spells CASSSPDTNSYEQYF. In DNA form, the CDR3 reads TGTGCCAGCAGCTCCCCGGACACCAACTCCTACGAGCAGTACTTC. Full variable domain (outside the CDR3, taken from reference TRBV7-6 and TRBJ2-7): GAGVSQSPRYKVTKRGQDVALRCDPISGHVSLYWYRQALGQGPEFLTYFNYEAQQDKSGLPNDRFSAERPEGSISTLTIQRTEQRDSAMYRCASSSPDTNSYEQYFGPGTRLTVT.

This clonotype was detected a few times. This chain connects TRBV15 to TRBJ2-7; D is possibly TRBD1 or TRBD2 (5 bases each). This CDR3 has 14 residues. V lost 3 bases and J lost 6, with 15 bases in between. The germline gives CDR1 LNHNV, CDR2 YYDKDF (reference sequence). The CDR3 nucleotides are TGTGCCACCAGCAGGGACTTAGTGGACACCGAGCAGTACTTC. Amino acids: CATSRDLVDTEQYF.

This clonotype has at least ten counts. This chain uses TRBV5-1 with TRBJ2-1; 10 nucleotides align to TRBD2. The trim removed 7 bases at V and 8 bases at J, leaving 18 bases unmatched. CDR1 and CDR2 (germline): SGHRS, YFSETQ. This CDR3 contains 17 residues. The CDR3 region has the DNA TGCGCCAGCCATAGTTACAGAAACCGAGCGGGGGGGGATGAGCAGTTCTTC. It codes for CASHSYRNRAGGDEQFF.

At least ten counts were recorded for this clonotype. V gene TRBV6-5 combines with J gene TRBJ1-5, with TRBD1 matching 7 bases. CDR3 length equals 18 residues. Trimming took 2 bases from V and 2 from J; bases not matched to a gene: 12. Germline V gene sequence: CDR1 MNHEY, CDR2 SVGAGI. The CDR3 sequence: CASSYTIQGVGGNQPQHF. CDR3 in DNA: TGTGCCAGCAGTTACACTATCCAGGGGGTTGGAGGCAATCAGCCCCAGCATTTT.

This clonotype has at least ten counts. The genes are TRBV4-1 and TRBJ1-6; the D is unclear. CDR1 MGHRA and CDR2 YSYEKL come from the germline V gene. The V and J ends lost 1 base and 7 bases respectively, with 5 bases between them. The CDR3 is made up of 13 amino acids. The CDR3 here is CASSQGWNSPLHF. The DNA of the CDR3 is TGCGCCAGCAGCCAAGGTTGGAATTCACCCCTCCACTTT.

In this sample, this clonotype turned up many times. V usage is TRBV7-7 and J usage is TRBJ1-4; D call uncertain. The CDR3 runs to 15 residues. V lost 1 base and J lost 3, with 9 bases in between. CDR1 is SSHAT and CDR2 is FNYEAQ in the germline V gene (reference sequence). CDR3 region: CASSLGREPNEKLFF. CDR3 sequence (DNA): TGTGCCAGCAGCTTAGGACGGGAACCTAATGAAAAACTGTTTTTT.

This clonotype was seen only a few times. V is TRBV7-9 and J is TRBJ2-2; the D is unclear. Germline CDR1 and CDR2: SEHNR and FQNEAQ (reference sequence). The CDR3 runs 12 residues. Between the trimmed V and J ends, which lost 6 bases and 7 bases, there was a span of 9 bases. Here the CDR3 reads CASSAALGELFF. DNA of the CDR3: TGTGCCAGCAGTGCGGCGCTCGGGGAGCTGTTTTTT. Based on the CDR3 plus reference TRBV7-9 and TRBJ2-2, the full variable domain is DTGVSQNPRHKITKRGQNVTFRCDPISEHNRLYWYRQTLGQGPEFLTYFQNEAQLEKSRLLSDRFSAERPKGSFSTLEIQRTEQGDSAMYLCASSAALGELFFGEGSRLTVL.